Sequencing of this TCR beta chain was carried out in a study of CD8 T cells in ankylosing spondylitis. TCRdb reanalysed the 5' RACE reads using MiXCR and keeps one entry per CDR3 protein. The sample contains 130,000 to 150,000 distinct CDR3 sequences, 7.5% to 9.5% of which appear only once. The sequence was obtained from a male donor with ankylosing spondylitis. Material: synovial fluid, either unsorted or a sorted T cell fraction (not recorded which).

CDR3 protein: CASSYADSSYNSPLHF. For the CDR3, the DNA is TGTGCCAGCAGTTACGCGGATAGTTCCTATAATTCACCCCTCCACTTT. This chain connects TRBV6-5 to TRBJ1-6; D call uncertain. In germline, CDR1 is MNHEY, CDR2 SVGAGI. Trimming removed 2 bases from V and 1 base from J, with 9 bases in between. This CDR3 is 16 amino acids long.